This paragraph reports one T cell receptor beta chain. Its antigen is still unknown. This CDR3 region has 14 residues. V was clipped by 4 bases and J by 3 bases; unmatched bases: 3. CDR1 and CDR2 (germline): MGHRA, YSYEKL. With a duration under 2 months, the hyperthyroidism was newly diagnosed in patients aged 18 to 65. Together with thyroid ultrasound, orbital computed tomography, serum thyroxine and TRAb, clinical symptoms were used for diagnoses. The sample belongs to a study of T cells in Graves' hyperthyroidism and ophthalmopathy. Study conclusions and caveats: The model identified upcoming ophthalmopathy a median roughly 6.5 months ahead of onset.

The investigators amplified TCR beta CDR3 regions from RNA transcripts. The TCR CDR3 first-round RT-PCR relied on the HTBI primer set. TCRdb analysed the multiplex PCR reads with MiXCR anew, one entry per CDR3 protein. The sample includes about 350,000 distinct CDR3 sequences, over 11% of them seen just once. The sample consisted of blood. This sequence was found in a woman in her twenties or thirties with Graves' hyperthyroidism. The rearrangement joins TRBV4-1 to TRBJ2-5, with 9 bases that match TRBD1. CDR3 loop: CASSPRTGEETQYF. CDR3 in DNA: TGCGCCAGCAGCCCCAGGACAGGGGAAGAGACCCAGTACTTC.